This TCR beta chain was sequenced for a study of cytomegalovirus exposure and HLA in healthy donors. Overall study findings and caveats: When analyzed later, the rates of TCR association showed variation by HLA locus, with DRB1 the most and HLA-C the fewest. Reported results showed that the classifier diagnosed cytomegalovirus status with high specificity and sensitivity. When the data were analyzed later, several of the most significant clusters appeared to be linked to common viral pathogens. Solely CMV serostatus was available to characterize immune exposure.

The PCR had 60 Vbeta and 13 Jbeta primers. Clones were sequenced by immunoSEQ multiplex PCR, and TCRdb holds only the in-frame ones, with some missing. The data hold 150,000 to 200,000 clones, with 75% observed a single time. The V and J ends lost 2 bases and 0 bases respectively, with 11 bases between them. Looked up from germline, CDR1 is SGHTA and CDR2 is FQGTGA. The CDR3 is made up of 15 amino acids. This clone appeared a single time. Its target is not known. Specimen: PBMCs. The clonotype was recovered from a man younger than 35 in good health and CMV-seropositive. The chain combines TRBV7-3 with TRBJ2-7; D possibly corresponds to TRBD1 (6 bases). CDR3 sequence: CASSLSGTNSYEQYF. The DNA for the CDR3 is TGTGCCAGCAGCTTATCCGGGACAAACTCCTACGAGCAGTACTTC.